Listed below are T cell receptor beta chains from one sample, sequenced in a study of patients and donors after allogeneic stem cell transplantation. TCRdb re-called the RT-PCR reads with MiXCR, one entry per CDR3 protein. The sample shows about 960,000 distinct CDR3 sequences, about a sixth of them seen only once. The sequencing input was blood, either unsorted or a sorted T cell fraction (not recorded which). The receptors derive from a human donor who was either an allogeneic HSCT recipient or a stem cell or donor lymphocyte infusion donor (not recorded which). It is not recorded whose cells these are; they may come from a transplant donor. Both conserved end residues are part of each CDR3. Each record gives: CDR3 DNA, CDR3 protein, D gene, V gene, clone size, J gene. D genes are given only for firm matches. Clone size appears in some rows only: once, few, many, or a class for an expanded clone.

TGCGCCAGCAGCTTGGATGGGGAACTGGCTCAGCCCCAGCATTTT | CASSLDGELAQPQHF | . | TRBV5-1 | few | TRBJ1-5
TGTGCCAGCTCACCAGGACAGGGCGGCCACGAGCAGTACTTC | CASSPGQGGHEQYF | TRBD1 | TRBV18 | many | TRBJ2-7
TGTGCCAGCAGTTACTCGAATCTAGCGGGAGGGAGCTCCTACAATGAGCAGTTCTTC | CASSYSNLAGGSSYNEQFF | TRBD2 | TRBV6-5 | . | TRBJ2-1
TGTGCCAGCAGCTCTCTAGCGGGAGGGAGGGGTGAGCAGTTCTTC | CASSSLAGGRGEQFF | TRBD2 | TRBV7-3 | . | TRBJ2-1
TGTGTCACCCGGCGGGTAGAAGGCACAGATACGCAGTATTTT | CVTRRVEGTDTQYF | . | TRBV10-3 | few | TRBJ2-3
TGTGCCAGCAGTTTCGATATATCGGGAAAACTGTTTTTT | CASSFDISGKLFF | . | TRBV27 | . | TRBJ1-4
TGCAGTGCTAGAGCCCCAAAGGGATTGGTGAACAATGAGCAGTTCTTC | CSARAPKGLVNNEQFF | . | TRBV20-1 | many | TRBJ2-1
TGTGCCAGCAGTAGGGAGGGGCGAACCAATGAGCAGTTCTTC | CASSREGRTNEQFF | . | TRBV21-1 | many | TRBJ2-1
TGTGCCAGCAGTTTCGGGCTCAGCGCCACAGATACGCAGTATTTT | CASSFGLSATDTQYF | . | TRBV12-3/TRBV12-4 | few | TRBJ2-3
TGTGCCAGCAGCGTAGAGCTAAGGGCACCGGGGGGTACTGAAGCTTTCTTT | CASSVELRAPGGTEAFF | . | TRBV9 | . | TRBJ1-1
TGCAGTCCTACCGGGACTAGCGGGATCAGCTCCTACAATGAGCAGTTCTTC | CSPTGTSGISSYNEQFF | TRBD2 | TRBV20-1 | few | TRBJ2-1
TGCGCCAGCAGCTTGGAGGGGTACCAAGAGACCCAGTACTTC | CASSLEGYQETQYF | . | TRBV5-1 | many | TRBJ2-5
TGCAGTGCTAGTGAGGGGAATGAAAAACTGTTTTTT | CSASEGNEKLFF | . | TRBV20-1 | . | TRBJ1-4
TGCAGCGTTGAAGACATGAGCGGGAGATTTAATGAGCAGTTCTTC | CSVEDMSGRFNEQFF | TRBD2 | TRBV29-1 | few | TRBJ2-1
TGCAGCGGGTTATCGGGGCTCCCGGGGACGCAGTATTTT | CSGLSGLPGTQYF | . | TRBV20-1 | . | TRBJ2-3
TGTGCCAGCAGCTTAGAAGGGACTAGCGCAGAGACCCAGTACTTC | CASSLEGTSAETQYF | TRBD2 | TRBV7-9 | . | TRBJ2-5
TGCGCCAGCAGCCCCAACCTAGCGCATGGCACAGATACGCAGTATTTT | CASSPNLAHGTDTQYF | . | TRBV5-1 | few | TRBJ2-3
TGTGCCAGCAGCTTAAGGTGGGACAACCAAGAGACCCAGTACTTC | CASSLRWDNQETQYF | . | TRBV12-3/TRBV12-4 | . | TRBJ2-5
TGCGCCAGCAGCTCGGGGGGGACCGGCACAGATACGCAGTATTTT | CASSSGGTGTDTQYF | TRBD2 | TRBV5-1 | . | TRBJ2-3
TGTGCCAGCAGCTTAACCCGGGCTTCAGGGGGCTACGAGCAGTACTTC | CASSLTRASGGYEQYF | TRBD1 | TRBV7-9 | few | TRBJ2-7
TGTGCCAGCAGTTTATCCGAGTCCAGGTACAATGAGCAGTTCTTC | CASSLSESRYNEQFF | . | TRBV27 | few | TRBJ2-1
TGTGCCAGCAGCCAACCCAAAGGGGGGGAGTACAATGAGCAGTTCTTC | CASSQPKGGEYNEQFF | . | TRBV4-2 | few | TRBJ2-1
TGTGCCAGCAGCCGGAGTCGAGAGACAGAGTACTACAATGAGCAGTTCTTC | CASSRSRETEYYNEQFF | . | TRBV7-9 | . | TRBJ2-1
TGCGCCAGCAGCCAAGGTGTGACTAGCGGGAGTAGCACAGATACGCAGTATTTT | CASSQGVTSGSSTDTQYF | TRBD2 | TRBV4-1 | once | TRBJ2-3
TGTGCCAGCAGCCAAGTACAGGGGAGAGGAAATGAGCAGTTCTTC | CASSQVQGRGNEQFF | TRBD1 | TRBV3-1 | few | TRBJ2-1
TGCGCCAGCAGCCAAGATCTTGGGGGCGGCTCCTACGAGCAGTACTTC | CASSQDLGGGSYEQYF | . | TRBV4-1 | . | TRBJ2-7
TGTGCCAGCAGTTACCAACCCTCCACGGAGTTCTTC | CASSYQPSTEFF | . | TRBV6-6 | many | TRBJ2-1
TGTGCCATCAAGGGGACAGCAGTCACAGATACGCAGTATTTT | CAIKGTAVTDTQYF | TRBD1 | TRBV10-3 | . | TRBJ2-3
TGTGCCAGCAGCTTAGATCGAGAGGAGGGTACTACTGAAGCTTTCTTT | CASSLDREEGTTEAFF | . | TRBV11-2 | . | TRBJ1-1
TGTGCCAGCAGCTTGGTGTGGTTATCCTTTAACTATGGCTACACCTTC | CASSLVWLSFNYGYTF | . | TRBV5-4 | few | TRBJ1-2
TGCGCCAGCAGCCAAGATTTAAGGATCTGGTCCTACAATGAGCAGTTCTTC | CASSQDLRIWSYNEQFF | . | TRBV4-3 | . | TRBJ2-1
TGTGCTAGTGGTCCGAGGCGTTCTAGCACAGATACGCAGTATTTT | CASGPRRSSTDTQYF | . | TRBV12-5 | . | TRBJ2-3
TGTGCCAGCAGTTCCATAGCGGGGGGGCCCAATACGCAGTATTTT | CASSSIAGGPNTQYF | TRBD2 | TRBV27 | . | TRBJ2-3
TGTGCCAGCAGGGGGACAGGGGGCAGGGATGGCTACACCTTC | CASRGTGGRDGYTF | TRBD1 | TRBV6-1 | . | TRBJ1-2
TGTGCCAGCAGCTCGTACGGACAGGCGACATACGAGCAGTACTTC | CASSSYGQATYEQYF | TRBD1 | TRBV7-2 | few | TRBJ2-7
TGCGCCAGCACCCTGACAGGGGCGGAGACCCAGTACTTC | CASTLTGAETQYF | TRBD1 | TRBV5-1 | . | TRBJ2-5
TGTGCCAGCAGCTGGGACAGGGGTTCACCCCTCCACTTT | CASSWDRGSPLHF | TRBD1 | TRBV7-3 | few | TRBJ1-6
TGTGCCAGCAGCTTAGGGCGTGCCGGGGGAAAACTGTTTTTT | CASSLGRAGGKLFF | . | TRBV7-6 | . | TRBJ1-4
TGTGCCAGCGGAGGGGGGCCTCCCATAGGCGCCGGGGAGCTGTTTTTT | CASGGGPPIGAGELFF | . | TRBV9 | many | TRBJ2-2
TGCAGTGCTCCTAACAGGAACACCGGGGAGCTGTTTTTT | CSAPNRNTGELFF | . | TRBV20-1 | few | TRBJ2-2
TGTGCCAGCAGCCAAGAGACGGCTGCAACTAATGAAAAACTGTTTTTT | CASSQETAATNEKLFF | . | TRBV4-2 | . | TRBJ1-4
TGTGCCATCAGTACAGGGAACTATGGCTACACCTTC | CAISTGNYGYTF | . | TRBV10-3 | few | TRBJ1-2
TGTGCCAGCAGCTTGATGGGTGGGGACTCAGATACGCAGTATTTT | CASSLMGGDSDTQYF | . | TRBV5-6 | few | TRBJ2-3
TGCGCCAGCAGCTTGGTCGCGGGGGCGACGGCAGGAACTGAAGCTCTCTTT | CASSLVAGATAGTEALF | . | TRBV5-1 | . | TRBJ1-1
TGTGCCAGCAGTCGGGGGACTCAGATATCCTACGAGCAGTACTTC | CASSRGTQISYEQYF | . | TRBV12-3/TRBV12-4 | . | TRBJ2-7
TGTGCCAGCACCCTAGTGGGATCTGCTTACGAGCAGTACTTC | CASTLVGSAYEQYF | . | TRBV28 | few | TRBJ2-7
TGTGCCAGCAGTCCCGGCTGGGAGCTGTTTTTT | CASSPGWELFF | . | TRBV11-2 | few | TRBJ2-2
TGTGCCAGCAGTTTGGACGGGCCTGTTCTTAGCAATGAGCAGTTCTTC | CASSLDGPVLSNEQFF | . | TRBV28 | . | TRBJ2-1
TGTGCCAGCAGCTTAGGGGAGACTAGGAATGAGCAGTTCTTC | CASSLGETRNEQFF | . | TRBV7-8 | . | TRBJ2-1
TGTGCCAGCAGCCATGGTCTAGCGGGGTTCCAAGAGACCCAGTACTTC | CASSHGLAGFQETQYF | TRBD2 | TRBV4-2 | many | TRBJ2-5
TGTGCCACCAGTGACGCGACCGGGAGGAATGGCTACACCTTC | CATSDATGRNGYTF | . | TRBV24-1 | many | TRBJ1-2
TGTGCCAGTAGTATAGTGTTACGGAACAATGAGCAGTTCTTC | CASSIVLRNNEQFF | . | TRBV19 | . | TRBJ2-1
TGCGCCAGCAGCTTGGGAGGGCTCGGTGAAAAACTGTTTTTT | CASSLGGLGEKLFF | . | TRBV5-1 | many | TRBJ1-4
TGTGCCAGCAGAACATTTAGCACCGGGGAGCTGTTTTTT | CASRTFSTGELFF | . | TRBV12-3/TRBV12-4 | many | TRBJ2-2
TGTGCCAGCAGACCTCAGGGGGCTAAGAACACTGAAGCTTTCTTT | CASRPQGAKNTEAFF | TRBD1 | TRBV28 | . | TRBJ1-1
TGTGCCAGCAGTGAAGCAACTGGGGGGTATGGCTACACCTTC | CASSEATGGYGYTF | . | TRBV2 | . | TRBJ1-2